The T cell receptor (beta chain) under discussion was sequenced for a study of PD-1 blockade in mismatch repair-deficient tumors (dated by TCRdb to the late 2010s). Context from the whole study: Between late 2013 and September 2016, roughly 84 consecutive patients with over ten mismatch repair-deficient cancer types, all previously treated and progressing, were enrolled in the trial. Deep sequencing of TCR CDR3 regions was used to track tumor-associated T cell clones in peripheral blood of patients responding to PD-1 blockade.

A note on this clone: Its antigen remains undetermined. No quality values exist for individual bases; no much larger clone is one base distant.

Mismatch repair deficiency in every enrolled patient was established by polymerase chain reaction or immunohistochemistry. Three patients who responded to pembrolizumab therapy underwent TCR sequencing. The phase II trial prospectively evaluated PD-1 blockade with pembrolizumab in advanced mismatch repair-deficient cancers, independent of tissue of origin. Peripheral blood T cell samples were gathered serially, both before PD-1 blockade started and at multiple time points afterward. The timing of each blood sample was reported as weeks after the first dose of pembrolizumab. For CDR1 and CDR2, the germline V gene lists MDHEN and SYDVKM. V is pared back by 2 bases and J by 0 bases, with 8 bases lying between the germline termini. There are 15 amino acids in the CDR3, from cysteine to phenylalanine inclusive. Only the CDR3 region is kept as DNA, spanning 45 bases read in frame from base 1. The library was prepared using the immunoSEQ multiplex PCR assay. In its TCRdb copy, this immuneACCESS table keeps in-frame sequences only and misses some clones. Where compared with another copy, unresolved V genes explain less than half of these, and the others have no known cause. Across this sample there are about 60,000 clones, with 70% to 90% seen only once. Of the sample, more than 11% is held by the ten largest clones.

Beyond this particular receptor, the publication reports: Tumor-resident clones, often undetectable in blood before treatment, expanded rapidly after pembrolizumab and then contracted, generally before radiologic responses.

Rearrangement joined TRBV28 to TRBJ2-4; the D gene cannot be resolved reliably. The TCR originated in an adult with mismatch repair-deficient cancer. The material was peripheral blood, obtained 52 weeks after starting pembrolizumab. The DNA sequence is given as TGTGCCAGCAGTTTAGGGCTACTAGCCAAAAACATTCAGTACTTC. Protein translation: CASSLGLLAKNIQYF. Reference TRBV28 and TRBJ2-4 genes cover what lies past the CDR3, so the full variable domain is DVKVTQSSRYLVKRTGEKVFLECVQDMDHENMFWYRQDPGLGLRLIYFSYDVKMKEKGDIPEGYSVSREKKERFSLILESASTNQTSMYLCASSLGLLAKNIQYFGAGTRLSVL.